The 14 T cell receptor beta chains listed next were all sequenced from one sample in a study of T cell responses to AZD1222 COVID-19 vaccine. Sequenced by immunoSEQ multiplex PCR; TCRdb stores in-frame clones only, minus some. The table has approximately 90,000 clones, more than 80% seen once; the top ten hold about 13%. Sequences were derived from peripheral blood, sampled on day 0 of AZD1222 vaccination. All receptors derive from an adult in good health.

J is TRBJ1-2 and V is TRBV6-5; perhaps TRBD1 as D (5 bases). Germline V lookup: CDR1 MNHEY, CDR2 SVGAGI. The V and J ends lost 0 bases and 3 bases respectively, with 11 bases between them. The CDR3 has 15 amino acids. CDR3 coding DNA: TGTGCCAGCAGTTACTCCGGGAGGGGCCACTATGGCTACACCTTC. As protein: CASSYSGRGHYGYTF.

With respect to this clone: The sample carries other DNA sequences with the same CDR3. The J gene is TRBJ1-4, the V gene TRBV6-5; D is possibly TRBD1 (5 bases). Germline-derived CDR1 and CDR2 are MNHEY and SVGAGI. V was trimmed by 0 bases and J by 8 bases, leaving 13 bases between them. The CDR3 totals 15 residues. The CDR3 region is CASSYSGRVGEKLFF. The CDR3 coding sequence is TGTGCCAGCAGTTACTCAGGCAGGGTGGGGGAAAAACTGTTTTTT.

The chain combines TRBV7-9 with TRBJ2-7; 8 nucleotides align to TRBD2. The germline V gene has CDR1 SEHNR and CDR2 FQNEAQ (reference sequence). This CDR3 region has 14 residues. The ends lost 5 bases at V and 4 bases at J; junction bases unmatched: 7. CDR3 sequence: CASSAGTRVYEQYF. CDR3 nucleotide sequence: TGTGCCAGCAGCGCCGGGACTAGGGTATACGAGCAGTACTTC.

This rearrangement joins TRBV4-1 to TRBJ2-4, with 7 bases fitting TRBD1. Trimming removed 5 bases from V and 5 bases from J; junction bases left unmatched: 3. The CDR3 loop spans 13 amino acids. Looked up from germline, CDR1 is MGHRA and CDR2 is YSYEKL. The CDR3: CASSFQGENIQYF. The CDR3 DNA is TGCGCCAGCAGCTTCCAGGGGGAAAACATTCAGTACTTC.

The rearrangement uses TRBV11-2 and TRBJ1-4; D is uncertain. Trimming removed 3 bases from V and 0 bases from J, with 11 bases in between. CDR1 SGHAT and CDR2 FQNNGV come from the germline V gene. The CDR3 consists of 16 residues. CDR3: CASSFVGGATNEKLFF. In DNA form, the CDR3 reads TGTGCCAGCAGCTTCGTCGGCGGAGCAACTAATGAAAAACTGTTTTTT.

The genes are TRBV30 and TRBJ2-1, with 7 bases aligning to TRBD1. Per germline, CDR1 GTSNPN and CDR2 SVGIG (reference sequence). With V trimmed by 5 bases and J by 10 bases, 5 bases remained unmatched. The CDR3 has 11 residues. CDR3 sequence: CAWDQGDEQFF. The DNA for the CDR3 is TGTGCCTGGGACCAGGGGGACGAGCAGTTCTTC.

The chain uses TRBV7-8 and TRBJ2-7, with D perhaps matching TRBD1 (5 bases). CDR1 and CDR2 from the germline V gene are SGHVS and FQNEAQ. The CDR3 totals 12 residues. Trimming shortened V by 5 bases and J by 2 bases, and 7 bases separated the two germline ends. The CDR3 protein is CASSPRAYEQYF. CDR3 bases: TGTGCCAGCAGCCCCAGGGCCTACGAGCAGTACTTC.

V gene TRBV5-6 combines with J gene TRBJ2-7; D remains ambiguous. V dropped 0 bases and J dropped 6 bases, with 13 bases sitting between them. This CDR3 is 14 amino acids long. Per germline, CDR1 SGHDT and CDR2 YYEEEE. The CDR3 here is CASSLEAPWREQYF. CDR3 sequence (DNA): TGTGCCAGCAGCTTGGAAGCTCCTTGGCGCGAGCAGTACTTC.

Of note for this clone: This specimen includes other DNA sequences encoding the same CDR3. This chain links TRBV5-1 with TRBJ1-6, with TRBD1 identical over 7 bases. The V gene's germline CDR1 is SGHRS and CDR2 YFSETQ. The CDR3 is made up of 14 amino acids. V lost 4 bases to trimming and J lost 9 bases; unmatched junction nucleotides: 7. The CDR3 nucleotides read TGCGCCAGCAGCGTTGACAGGGTGGGTTCACCCCTCCACTTT. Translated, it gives CASSVDRVGSPLHF.

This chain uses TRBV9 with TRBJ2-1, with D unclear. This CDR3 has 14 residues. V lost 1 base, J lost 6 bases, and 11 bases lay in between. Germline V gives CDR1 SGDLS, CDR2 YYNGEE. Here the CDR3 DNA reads TGTGCCAGCAGCGTAAACGATATAGGCAATGAGCAGTTCTTC. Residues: CASSVNDIGNEQFF.

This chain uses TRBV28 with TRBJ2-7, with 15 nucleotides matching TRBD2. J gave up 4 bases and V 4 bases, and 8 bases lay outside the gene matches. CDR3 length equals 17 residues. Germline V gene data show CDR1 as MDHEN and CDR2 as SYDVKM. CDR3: CASSSSRGLAGGYEQYF. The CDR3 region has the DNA TGTGCCAGCAGTTCATCTAGAGGACTAGCGGGAGGGTACGAGCAGTACTTC.

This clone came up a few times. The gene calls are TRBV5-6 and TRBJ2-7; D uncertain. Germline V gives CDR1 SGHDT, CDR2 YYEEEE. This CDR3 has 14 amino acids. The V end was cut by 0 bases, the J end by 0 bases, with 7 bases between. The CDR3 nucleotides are TGTGCCAGCAGCTTGGTCGTGAGCTCCTACGAGCAGTACTTC. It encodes CASSLVVSSYEQYF.

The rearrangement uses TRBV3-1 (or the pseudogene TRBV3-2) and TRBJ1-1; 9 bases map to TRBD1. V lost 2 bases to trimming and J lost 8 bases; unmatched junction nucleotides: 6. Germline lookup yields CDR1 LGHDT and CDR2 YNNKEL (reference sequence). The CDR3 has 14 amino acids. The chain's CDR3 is CASSQWDRAWEAFF. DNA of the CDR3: TGTGCCAGCAGCCAATGGGACAGGGCCTGGGAAGCTTTCTTT.

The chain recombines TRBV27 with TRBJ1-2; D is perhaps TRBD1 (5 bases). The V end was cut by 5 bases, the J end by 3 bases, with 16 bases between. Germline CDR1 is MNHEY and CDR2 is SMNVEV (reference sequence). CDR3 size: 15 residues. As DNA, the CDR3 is TGTGCCAGCAGTGGGGGAGGGGTATTTGACTATGGCTACACCTTC. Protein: CASSGGGVFDYGYTF.